Given below is one TCR beta chain in context. Its antigen remains unknown. This sample was taken from a study of OX40 agonist ivuxolimab in advanced cancers. Whole-study context: Treatment of patients was with ivuxolimab, an agonistic anti-OX40 (CD134) antibody. Dose-escalation patients suffered from hepatocellular carcinoma, melanoma, renal cell or head and neck cancer. Findings and limits, study-wide: Some nonresponders additionally presented with little normalized T-cell clonal expansion. Expanded clones were, on average, more numerous among CD8+ T cells than CD4+.

The germline CDR1 and CDR2 sequences are MNHNS and SASEGT. CDR3 length: 14 residues. V was shortened by 2 bases and J by 6 bases, with 10 bases between the two germline ends. The method was immunoSEQ multiplex PCR; TCRdb's version includes in-frame clones alone and lacks a portion of them. The table has fewer than 85,000 clones, more than 85% seen once. The sequencing here drew on CD4+ or CD8+ T cells sorted from blood, taken in a trial of the OX40 agonist ivuxolimab. The origin of this receptor is an adult with an advanced solid tumor such as melanoma, head and neck, liver or kidney cancer. The genes are TRBV6-1 and TRBJ2-2, with D tentatively TRBD1 (6 bases). CDR3 coding DNA: TGTGCCAGCAGTGAACGTCCAGGGGCCGGGGAGCTGTTTTTT. This encodes CASSERPGAGELFF.